A single sample gave rise to the 26 T cell receptor beta chains below, sequenced in a study of blood T cell repertoires in COVID-19. The table came from immunoSEQ multiplex PCR; TCRdb's copy has only in-frame clones and leaves some out. The sample has tens of thousands of clones; roughly 80% are singletons. Sequenced: peripheral blood. These receptors all stem from a human donor in a cohort sampled during active or convalescent COVID-19.

The chain employs TRBV19 and TRBJ1-1; D is ambiguous. V was trimmed by 5 bases and J by 2 bases, leaving 15 bases between them. CDR3 length: 15 residues. Germline V lookup: CDR1 LNHDA, CDR2 SQIVND (reference sequence). CDR3 bases: TGTGCCAGTAGTCCCTTGGCGGCTGCAAACACTGAAGCTTTCTTT. As protein: CASSPLAAANTEAFF.

The CDR3 here is CSASRGREDYGYTF. DNA of the CDR3: TGCAGTGCTAGTAGGGGCAGGGAGGACTATGGCTACACCTTC. J is TRBJ1-2 and V is TRBV20-1, with D possibly being TRBD1 (5 bases). Germline loops: CDR1 DFQATT, CDR2 SNEGSKA (reference sequence). Trimming cost V 3 bases and J 3 bases, with 14 bases left between them. The CDR3 consists of 14 residues.

The chain combines TRBV13 with TRBJ2-3, with TRBD2 matching 13 bases. The V segment lost 2 bases and the J segment 2 bases; nucleotides outside the gene matches: 4. The CDR3 is 17 amino acids. Germline V gives CDR1 PRHDT, CDR2 FYEKMQ (reference sequence). The CDR3 sequence: CASSLRLAGGYTDTQYF. In DNA form, the CDR3 reads TGTGCCAGCAGCTTAAGACTAGCGGGGGGATACACAGATACGCAGTATTTT. Drawing the rest from reference TRBV13 and TRBJ2-3, the complete variable domain is AAGVIQSPRHLIKEKRETATLKCYPIPRHDTVYWYQQGPGQDPQFLISFYEKMQSDKGSIPDRFSAQQFSDYHSELNMSSLELGDSALYFCASSLRLAGGYTDTQYFGPGTRLTVL.

This clone was found a few times. The genes are TRBV7-9 and TRBJ2-2; 8 bases line up with TRBD1. This CDR3 is 16 amino acids long. V shed 5 bases and J 6 bases; nucleotides not matched to a gene: 11. CDR1 is SEHNR and CDR2 is FQNEAQ in the germline V gene (reference sequence). The CDR3 here is CASSPPTGGLAGELFF. The CDR3 nucleotides read TGTGCCAGCAGCCCACCTACAGGGGGGCTTGCCGGGGAGCTGTTTTTT.

The chain carries TRBV11-2 and TRBJ2-5, with 11 nucleotides matching TRBD2. After removal of 8 bases from V and 5 bases from J, the junction contained 4 bases not matched to a gene. CDR1 is SGHAT, CDR2 FQNNGV, per germline. The CDR3 has 13 residues. The CDR3 here is CASLLAGVETQYF. DNA of the CDR3: TGTGCCAGCCTACTAGCGGGGGTTGAGACCCAGTACTTC.

Only a few counts were recorded for this clone. V is TRBV2 and J is TRBJ1-1, with D unresolved. Germline CDR1 and CDR2: SNHLY and FYNNEI. This CDR3 has 13 residues. Deletions cut 6 bases from V and 0 bases from J, with 8 bases between. CDR3 region: CASRSGMNTEAFF. Here the CDR3 DNA reads TGTGCCAGCAGGTCAGGCATGAACACTGAAGCTTTCTTT.

The table lists this clone with a count of one. J is TRBJ2-7 and V is TRBV5-1; TRBD1 aligns across 7 bases. The V gene end was trimmed by 3 bases and the J gene end by 2 bases; junction bases not matched to a gene: 2. Germline V gene lookup returns CDR1 SGHRS and CDR2 YFSETQ. This CDR3 spans 13 amino acids. Here the CDR3 DNA reads TGCGCCAGCAGCTGGGACAGTACCTACGAGCAGTACTTC. It yields the protein CASSWDSTYEQYF.

This clone occurred a few times. This chain links TRBV28 with TRBJ1-2; TRBD1 matches at 9 bases. This CDR3 is built from 14 residues. CDR1 and CDR2 (germline): MDHEN, SYDVKM. Losses at the gene ends were 8 bases for V and 3 bases for J; bases not matched to a gene: 7. The CDR3 spells CASGGDRVYYGYTF. The CDR3 DNA follows: TGTGCCAGCGGAGGGGACAGGGTCTACTATGGCTACACCTTC.

The chain carries TRBV6-5 and TRBJ2-7; 9 bases are a match to TRBD1. The V gene's germline CDR1 is MNHEY and CDR2 SVGAGI. With 2 bases clipped from V and 4 bases from J, the junction kept 3 bases outside the gene matches. The CDR3 covers 14 residues. The CDR3 DNA sequence: TGTGCCAGCAGTTACACAGGGGGCTCTTACGAGCAGTACTTC. This translates into CASSYTGGSYEQYF.

The chain joins TRBV2 to TRBJ1-4; 10 bases match TRBD1. V shed 5 bases and J 4 bases; nucleotides not matched to a gene: 4. The germline CDR1 and CDR2 sequences are SNHLY and FYNNEI. CDR3 length equals 15 residues. CDR3 region: CASSPRTGGNEKLFF. The CDR3 DNA is TGTGCCAGCAGTCCCCGGACAGGGGGTAATGAAAAACTGTTTTTT. The complete variable domain, with remaining parts taken from reference TRBV2 and TRBJ1-4, reads EPEVTQTPSHQVTQMGQEVILRCVPISNHLYFYWYRQILGQKVEFLVSFYNNEISEKSEIFDDQFSVERPDGSNFTLKIRSTKLEDSAMYFCASSPRTGGNEKLFFGSGTQLSVL.

This clone was found a few times. The chain couples TRBV5-6 to TRBJ2-1; the D gene is possibly TRBD2 (5 bases). V was shortened by 0 bases and J by 4 bases, with 20 bases between the two germline ends. Germline V gives CDR1 SGHDT, CDR2 YYEEEE. This CDR3 is 18 amino acids long. As DNA, the CDR3 is TGTGCCAGCAGCTTGGAGTTACGGGGAATGTTGGGATACAATGAGCAGTTCTTC. Its translation is CASSLELRGMLGYNEQFF. The variable domain in full, with the rest retrieved from reference TRBV5-6 and TRBJ2-1, is DAGVTQSPTHLIKTRGQQVTLRCSPKSGHDTVSWYQQALGQGPQFIFQYYEEEERQRGNFPDRFSGHQFPNYSSELNVNALLLGDSALYLCASSLELRGMLGYNEQFFGPGTRLTVL.

V and J are TRBV29-1 and TRBJ2-3; 7 nucleotides line up with TRBD1. CDR1 and CDR2 from the germline V gene are SQVTM and ANQGSEA. V lost 5 bases and J lost 2; bases outside the gene matches: 7. The CDR3 sequence is 14 residues long. CDR3: CSVRETGPTDTQYF. CDR3 in DNA: TGCAGCGTTCGAGAGACAGGGCCCACAGATACGCAGTATTTT.

In its sample, this clone was seen once. The chain joins TRBV7-3 to TRBJ1-3; possible D gene TRBD1, 6 bases. V was trimmed by 5 bases and J by 3 bases, leaving 11 bases between them. The CDR3 covers 14 residues. The germline gives CDR1 SGHTA, CDR2 FQGTGA. For the CDR3, the DNA is TGTGCCAGCAGCAGTGGACAGATTGGAAACACCATATATTTT. Its protein is CASSSGQIGNTIYF.

This chain links TRBV19 with TRBJ2-2; 8 bases agree with TRBD1. There are 15 residues in the CDR3. Losses at the gene ends were 6 bases for V and 6 bases for J; bases not matched to a gene: 9. From germline, CDR1 is LNHDA and CDR2 SQIVND (reference sequence). CDR3 nucleotide sequence: TGTGCCAGTAGCCGCGGACAGGGAGCGCCCGGGGAGCTGTTTTTT. Its translation: CASSRGQGAPGELFF.

V gene TRBV6-2 or TRBV6-3 combines with J gene TRBJ2-7, with 12 bases that match TRBD2. The J segment lost 5 bases and the V segment lost 4 bases, leaving 12 bases of the junction unmatched. The CDR3 sequence is 17 residues long. Germline CDR1 MNHEY, CDR2 SVGEGT. The CDR3 DNA is TGTGCCAGCAGTTCCGCCAGACTAGCGGGGGAAGGCAACGAGCAGTACTTC. It is translated as CASSSARLAGEGNEQYF.

The chain employs TRBV7-2 and TRBJ2-2; TRBD2 aligns across 7 bases. CDR1 is SGHTA, CDR2 FQGNSA, per germline. The junction had 5 bases not matched to a gene; V was cut back by 3 bases and J by 4 bases. The CDR3 totals 15 residues. The CDR3 DNA is TGTGCCAGCAGCTTGGATTCGGGGGGCACCGGGGAGCTGTTTTTT. It codes for CASSLDSGGTGELFF.

Concerning this clone itself: Relative to the germline gene, one junction end is altered; a read error may explain this. The V gene is TRBV2, the J gene TRBJ2-2; TRBD1 matches at 7 bases. CDR3 length equals 15 residues. Germline values: CDR1 SNHLY, CDR2 FYNNEI. Here the CDR3 DNA reads TGTGCCAGCATTGAACAGGGGCCGGGCACCGGGGAGCTGTTTTTT. This translates into CASIEQGPGTGELFF.

The chain combines TRBV9 with TRBJ1-6; 8 nucleotides agree with TRBD1. The germline CDR1 and CDR2 sequences are SGDLS and YYNGEE. CDR3 length equals 15 residues. V was clipped by 4 bases and J by 7 bases; unmatched bases: 7. The CDR3 DNA is TGTGCCAGCAGCTCCCGGACAGGGCCCAATTCACCCCTCCACTTT. Encoded protein: CASSSRTGPNSPLHF.

The chain combines TRBV7-9 with TRBJ1-1, with 9 bases fitting TRBD1. Trimming removed 6 bases from V and 5 bases from J; junction bases left unmatched: 7. Germline-derived CDR1 and CDR2 are SEHNR and FQNEAQ (reference sequence). This CDR3 has 14 residues. DNA of the CDR3: TGTGCCAGCAGATCTACAGGGGGCGGAACTGAAGCTTTCTTT. Translated: CASRSTGGGTEAFF.

The chain joins TRBV7-2 to TRBJ1-6; D might be TRBD1 (5 bases). Germline V lookup: CDR1 SGHTA, CDR2 FQGNSA. The germline V and J ends were trimmed by 5 bases and 5 bases, with 16 bases remaining between them. The CDR3 sequence is 16 residues long. The CDR3 bases are TGTGCCAGCAGCCACTACAGGATAGGGGATAATTCACCCCTCCACTTT. It yields the protein CASSHYRIGDNSPLHF.

By share, this clone counts as medium-sized (0.01 to 0.1%). The chain combines TRBV7-9 with TRBJ2-5; unclear D gene. The germline V and J ends were trimmed by 8 bases and 5 bases, with 15 bases remaining between them. The CDR3 sequence is 13 residues long. Germline CDR1 and CDR2: SEHNR and FQNEAQ (reference sequence). The CDR3 protein is CASGSTEIETQYF. CDR3 coding DNA: TGTGCCAGCGGCAGTACCGAAATTGAGACCCAGTACTTC.

This chain joins TRBV4-3 and TRBJ1-2; perhaps TRBD1 as D (5 bases). CDR3 length: 16 residues. V lost 0 bases and J lost 0, with 11 bases in between. Germline V lookup: CDR1 LGHNA, CDR2 YSLEER. CDR3 nucleotide sequence: TGCGCCAGCAGCCAAGATAGGCACAGGCCTAACTATGGCTACACCTTC. Its protein is CASSQDRHRPNYGYTF.

The chain is built from TRBV20-1 and TRBJ2-1; D ambiguous. CDR1 is DFQATT and CDR2 is SNEGSKA in the germline V gene (reference sequence). The germline V and J ends were trimmed by 3 bases and 0 bases, with 12 bases remaining between them. The CDR3 is 15 amino acids. The CDR3 loop reads CSASSGQSSYNEQFF. In DNA form, the CDR3 reads TGCAGTGCTAGTAGTGGGCAGAGCTCCTACAATGAGCAGTTCTTC.

The J gene is TRBJ1-4, the V gene TRBV5-1; TRBD1 might be the D (6 bases). Germline CDR1 and CDR2: SGHRS and YFSETQ. This CDR3 comprises 16 residues. V lost 2 bases to trimming and J lost 3 bases, with 14 bases between them. DNA of the CDR3: TGCGCCAGCAGCTTCGAAGGGGGGGCTGCTAATGAAAAACTGTTTTTT. Translating it yields CASSFEGGAANEKLFF.

The V gene is TRBV5-1, the J gene TRBJ2-5; D gene uncertain. This CDR3 spans 11 amino acids. Per the germline V gene, CDR1 is SGHRS and CDR2 is YFSETQ. V lost 2 bases, J lost 5 bases, and 4 bases lay in between. The CDR3 sequence: CASSFGETQYF. CDR3 nucleotides: TGCGCCAGCAGCTTCGGGGAGACCCAGTACTTC.

The J gene is TRBJ2-7, the V gene TRBV7-9; D is undetermined. The CDR3 loop spans 15 amino acids. The V gene's germline CDR1 is SEHNR and CDR2 FQNEAQ (reference sequence). Trimming pared 5 bases from V and 2 bases from J, leaving 16 bases between. The CDR3 DNA reads as TGTGCCAGCAGCCAACCAGGTCCTCGCACCTACGAGCAGTACTTC. This encodes CASSQPGPRTYEQYF. The full variable domain, with the rest looked up from reference TRBV7-9 and TRBJ2-7, is DTGVSQNPRHKITKRGQNVTFRCDPISEHNRLYWYRQTLGQGPEFLTYFQNEAQLEKSRLLSDRFSAERPKGSFSTLEIQRTEQGDSAMYLCASSQPGPRTYEQYFGPGTRLTVT.